This is a list of T cell receptor beta chains from one sample in a study of shared clonotypes between healthy human individuals. Some clones are missing from TCRdb's copy, which holds only in-frame ones; the method was immunoSEQ multiplex PCR. The data contain about 2.3 million clones, just over 90% of them singletons. The material sequenced was naive CD4+ T cells from PBMCs. The receptors come from a man younger than 35 in good health. Some clones in this sample may be carry-over from other donors' samples. CDR3s include the opening cysteine and the closing phenylalanine or tryptophan. D genes are given only for firm matches. Clone size is shown for a subset of rows, as once, few, many or a class of expanded clone.

.,TRBV15,.,TRBJ2-7,CATSRDQGIYEQYF,TGTGCCACCAGCAGAGATCAAGGGATCTACGAGCAGTACTTC
.,TRBV28,TRBD2,TRBJ2-3,CASSLGGRAGADTQYF,TGTGCCAGCAGTTTAGGAGGGAGGGCCGGGGCAGATACGCAGTATTTT
.,TRBV4-2,TRBD1,TRBJ1-6,CASSQDGTGGDSPLHF,TGTGCCAGCAGCCAAGATGGGACAGGTGGAGATTCACCCCTCCACTTT
.,TRBV6-5,.,TRBJ2-7,CASSYARAQLNEQYF,TGTGCCAGCAGTTACGCTAGAGCTCAATTAAACGAGCAGTACTTC
.,TRBV14,.,TRBJ1-6,CASSQGNSYNSPLHF,TGTGCCAGCAGCCAAGGGAACTCCTATAATTCACCCCTCCACTTT
.,TRBV5-4,TRBD2,TRBJ2-1,CASSTYSGINEQFF,TGTGCCAGCAGCACTTATAGCGGGATCAATGAGCAGTTCTTC
.,TRBV18,.,TRBJ1-5,CASSLGTPSTPQHF,TGTGCCAGCTCCCTAGGGACACCTTCGACGCCCCAGCATTTT
.,TRBV18,TRBD1,TRBJ2-7,CASSPRGQGGEQYF,TGTGCCAGCTCACCACGGGGACAGGGGGGCGAGCAGTACTTC
.,TRBV10-3,.,TRBJ2-1,CAISGRDNNEQFF,TGTGCCATCAGTGGCCGGGACAACAATGAGCAGTTCTTC
.,TRBV6-6,.,TRBJ1-4,CASIPNPGLELFF,TGTGCCAGCATTCCTAACCCGGGACTCGAACTGTTTTTT
.,TRBV5-1,TRBD2,TRBJ2-2,CASSSGQGSGRYTGELFF,TGCGCCAGCAGCTCCGGTCAAGGTAGCGGGAGATACACCGGGGAGCTGTTTTTT
once,TRBV5-1,.,TRBJ1-1,CATSPGGPNTEAFF,TGCGCCACCTCCCCCGGGGGACCTAACACTGAAGCTTTCTTT
.,TRBV5-1,.,TRBJ2-7,CASSLVSGTYEQYF,TGCGCCAGCAGCTTGGTATCCGGGACCTACGAGCAGTACTTC
.,TRBV9,.,TRBJ2-5,CCVLETQYF,TGCTGTGTTTTGGAGACCCAGTACTTC
once,TRBV6-5,TRBD2,TRBJ2-1,CASSRPGLAEDEQFF,TGTGCCAGCAGTCGCCCGGGACTAGCGGAAGATGAGCAGTTCTTC
.,TRBV19,TRBD2,TRBJ2-1,CASSASGGYNEQFF,TGTGCCAGTAGTGCTAGCGGAGGGTACAATGAGCAGTTCTTC
.,TRBV15,.,TRBJ2-7,CATSRDRGPRRATSSYEQYF,TGTGCCACCAGCAGAGATAGGGGGCCGAGGAGGGCCACCTCCTCCTACGAGCAGTACTTC
.,TRBV23-1,.,TRBJ2-1,CAIPACEGHNEQFF,TGCGCCATCCCGGCGTGTGAGGGACACAATGAGCAGTTCTTC
.,TRBV7-3,.,TRBJ1-1,CASSLAGLSTEAFF,TGTGCCAGCAGCCTCGCAGGGCTGAGCACTGAAGCTTTCTTT
.,TRBV30,TRBD1,TRBJ1-1,CAWDTQTGNLAFF,TGTGCCTGGGACACCCAGACAGGGAACTTGGCTTTCTTT
.,TRBV6-5,.,TRBJ1-2,CASSLTDVLAGGYTF,TGTGCCAGCAGCCTCACGGATGTGCTGGCTGGGGGCTACACCTTC
.,TRBV28,.,TRBJ1-2,CASRYTVNYGYTF,TGTGCCAGCAGATATACAGTTAACTATGGCTACACCTTC
.,TRBV5-1,TRBD2,TRBJ2-1,CASSPGTSGLYYNEQFF,TGCGCCAGCAGCCCCGGGACTAGCGGGCTTTATTACAATGAGCAGTTCTTC
.,TRBV10-2,.,TRBJ1-4,CASTRDPGEKLFF,TGCGCCAGCACCAGGGACCCCGGGGAAAAACTGTTTTTT
.,TRBV4-1,.,TRBJ1-2,CASSQAPGLRYGYTF,TGCGCCAGCAGCCAAGCTCCAGGGCTTCGCTATGGCTACACCTTC
.,TRBV10-3,.,TRBJ2-7,CAISESVDGTYEQYF,TGTGCCATCAGTGAGTCGGTTGACGGAACCTACGAGCAGTACTTC
.,TRBV29-1,.,TRBJ2-5,CSAQGGLGETQYF,TGCAGCGCCCAAGGCGGGTTGGGTGAGACCCAGTACTTC
.,TRBV25-1,TRBD1,TRBJ2-4,CASGDRGHDIQYF,TGTGCCAGCGGAGACAGGGGGCATGACATTCAGTACTTC
.,TRBV5-1,TRBD1,TRBJ1-1,CASARQGSGSTEAFF,TGCGCCAGCGCTCGACAGGGGTCGGGTAGCACTGAAGCTTTCTTT
.,TRBV7-2,.,TRBJ2-1,CASSLEPVGQGYEQFF,TGTGCCAGCAGCTTAGAACCCGTGGGGCAGGGCTATGAGCAGTTCTTC
once,TRBV29-1,.,TRBJ2-1,CSVEEGSGDNYNEQFF,TGCAGCGTTGAAGAGGGGAGCGGAGATAATTACAATGAGCAGTTCTTC
.,TRBV28,.,TRBJ2-1,CASSNSSPRGEQFF,TGTGCCAGCAGTAACAGCAGCCCCCGCGGTGAGCAGTTCTTC
.,TRBV5-5,TRBD2,TRBJ2-2,CASPARLAGTPGELFF,TGTGCCAGCCCAGCGAGATTAGCGGGGACTCCCGGGGAGCTGTTTTTT
.,TRBV28,TRBD2,TRBJ2-5,CASSAGGLETQYF,TGTGCCAGTTCAGCGGGAGGATTGGAGACCCAGTACTTC
.,TRBV14,.,TRBJ2-3,CASSQDLQGTDTQYF,TGTGCCAGCAGCCAAGATTTACAAGGCACAGATACGCAGTATTTT
once,TRBV30,TRBD2,TRBJ2-1,CAWSVLWTSGRLSHNEQFF,TGTGCCTGGAGTGTTCTTTGGACTAGCGGGAGGTTGTCCCACAATGAGCAGTTCTTC
.,TRBV9,.,TRBJ1-3,CASSPGAGARRNTIYF,TGTGCCAGCAGCCCTGGGGCAGGGGCGCGGAGAAACACCATATATTTT
.,TRBV18,TRBD1,TRBJ1-1,CASSPDRGGGFF,TGTGCCAGCTCACCGGACAGGGGCGGAGGTTTCTTT
.,TRBV18,.,TRBJ2-3,CASSPSTDTQYF,TGTGCCAGCTCGCCCAGCACAGATACGCAGTATTTT
.,TRBV19,.,TRBJ1-5,CASSPGGGSDQPQHF,TGTGCCAGTAGTCCCGGAGGGGGGTCGGATCAGCCCCAGCATTTT
.,TRBV6-1,TRBD1,TRBJ2-7,CASTEGGTGTYEQYF,TGTGCCAGCACCGAGGGGGGGACAGGGACCTACGAGCAGTACTTC
.,TRBV2,TRBD1,TRBJ2-7,CASRGDGTGSYEQYF,TGTGCCAGCCGGGGCGATGGGACAGGCTCCTACGAGCAGTACTTC
.,TRBV4-2,.,TRBJ2-1,CASSQGGPGEQFF,TGTGCCAGCAGCCAAGGAGGGCCGGGTGAGCAGTTCTTC
.,TRBV10-3,.,TRBJ1-1,CAISESTLREAFF,TGTGCCATCAGTGAGTCGACACTACGGGAAGCTTTCTTT
once,TRBV7-3,.,TRBJ2-7,CASSTAGSGADSYEQYF,TGTGCCAGCAGCACAGCCGGCTCAGGGGCCGACTCCTACGAGCAGTACTTC
.,TRBV6-6,.,TRBJ2-7,CASSYDQKPSF,TGTGCCAGCAGTTACGACCAAAAGCCGTCCTTC